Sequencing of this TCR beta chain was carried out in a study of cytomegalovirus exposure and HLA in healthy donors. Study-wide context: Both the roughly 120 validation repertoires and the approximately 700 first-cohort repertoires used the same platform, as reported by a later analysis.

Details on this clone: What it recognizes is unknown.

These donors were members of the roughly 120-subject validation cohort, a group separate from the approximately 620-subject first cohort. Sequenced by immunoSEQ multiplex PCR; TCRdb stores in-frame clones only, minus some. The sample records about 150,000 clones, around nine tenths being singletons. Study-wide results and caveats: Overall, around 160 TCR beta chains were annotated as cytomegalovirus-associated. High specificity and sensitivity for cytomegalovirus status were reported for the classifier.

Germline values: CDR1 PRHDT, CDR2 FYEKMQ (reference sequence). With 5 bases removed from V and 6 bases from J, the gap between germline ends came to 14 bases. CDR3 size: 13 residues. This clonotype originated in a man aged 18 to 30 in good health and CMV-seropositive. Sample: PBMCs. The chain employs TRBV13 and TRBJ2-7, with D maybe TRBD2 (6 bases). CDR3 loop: CASSSGLPSEQYF. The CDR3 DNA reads TGTGCCAGCAGCAGTGGACTACCCTCCGAGCAGTACTTC.